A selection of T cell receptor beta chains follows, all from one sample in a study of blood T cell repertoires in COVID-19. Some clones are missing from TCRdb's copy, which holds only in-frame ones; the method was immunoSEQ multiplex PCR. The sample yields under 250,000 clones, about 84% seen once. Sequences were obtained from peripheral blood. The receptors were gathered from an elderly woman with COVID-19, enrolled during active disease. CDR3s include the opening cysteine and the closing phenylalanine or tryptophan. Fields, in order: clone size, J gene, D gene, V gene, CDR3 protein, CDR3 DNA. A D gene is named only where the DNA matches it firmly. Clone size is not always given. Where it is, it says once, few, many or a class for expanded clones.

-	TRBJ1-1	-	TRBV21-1	CASSKGEAHYEAFF	TGTGCCAGCAGCAAAGGGGAGGCCCATTATGAAGCTTTCTTT
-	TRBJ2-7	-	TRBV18	CASSPFSSGSGYEQYF	TGTGCCAGCTCACCATTTTCCTCTGGAAGCGGCTACGAGCAGTACTTC
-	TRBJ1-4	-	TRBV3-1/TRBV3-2	CASSQEGGVNEKLFF	TGTGCCAGCAGCCAGGAAGGGGGAGTCAATGAAAAACTGTTTTTT
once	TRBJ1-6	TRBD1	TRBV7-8	CASSSRTGGNNSPLHF	TGTGCCAGCAGCTCCAGGACAGGGGGAAATAATTCACCCCTCCACTTT
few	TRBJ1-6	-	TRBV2	CASSATANSPLHF	TGTGCCAGCAGTGCGACAGCTAATTCACCCCTCCACTTT
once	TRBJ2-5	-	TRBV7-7	CASSLTGSLGETQYF	TGTGCCAGCAGCTTGACTGGCTCCCTTGGAGAGACCCAGTACTTC
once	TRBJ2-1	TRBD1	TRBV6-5	CASRGRQGALEQFF	TGTGCCAGCAGAGGCCGACAGGGGGCTCTTGAGCAGTTCTTC
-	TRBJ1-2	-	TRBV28	CASSLQTGGYTF	TGTGCCAGCAGTCTCCAAACGGGAGGCTACACCTTC
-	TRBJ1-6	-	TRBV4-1	CASSQEGRSSYNSPLHF	TGCGCCAGCAGCCAAGAAGGGAGGAGCTCCTATAATTCACCCCTCCACTTT
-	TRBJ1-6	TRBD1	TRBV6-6	CASSRSWDRNSPLHF	TGTGCCAGCAGTCGATCGTGGGACAGAAATTCACCCCTCCACTTT
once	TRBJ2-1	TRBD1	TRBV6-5	CASSYGTGDLYNEQFF	TGTGCCAGCAGTTACGGGACAGGTGATCTCTACAATGAGCAGTTCTTC
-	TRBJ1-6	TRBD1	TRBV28	CASSFSGTGNNSPLHF	TGTGCCAGCAGTTTCTCCGGGACAGGGAACAATTCACCCCTCCACTTT
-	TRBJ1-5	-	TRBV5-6	CASSILDRRNQPQHF	TGTGCCAGCAGCATCTTAGACAGGAGAAATCAGCCCCAGCATTTT
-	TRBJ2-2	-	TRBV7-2	CASTRGVLVGTGELFF	TGTGCCAGCACCCGGGGAGTTTTGGTTGGGACCGGGGAGCTGTTTTTT
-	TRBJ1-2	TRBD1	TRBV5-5	CASSYTGTGDYGYTF	TGTGCCAGCAGCTATACCGGGACAGGGGACTACGGCTACACCTTC
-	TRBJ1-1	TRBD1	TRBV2	CASRPTGKGTEAFF	TGTGCCAGCAGGCCGACAGGGAAGGGCACTGAAGCTTTCTTT
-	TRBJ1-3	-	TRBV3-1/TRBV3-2	CASSQLRGNTIYF	TGTGCCAGCAGCCAACTTCGGGGAAACACCATATATTTT
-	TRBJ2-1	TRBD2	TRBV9	CASSVNGGATNEQFF	TGTGCCAGCAGCGTTAACGGGGGGGCCACAAATGAGCAGTTCTTC
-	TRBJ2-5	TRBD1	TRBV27	CASTPTGIGETQYF	TGTGCCAGCACCCCGACAGGGATCGGGGAGACCCAGTACTTC
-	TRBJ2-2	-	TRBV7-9	CASSLPGLENTGELFF	TGTGCCAGCAGCTTGCCGGGACTCGAGAACACCGGGGAGCTGTTTTTT
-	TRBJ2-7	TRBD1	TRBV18	CASSPGQVGTYEQYF	TGTGCCAGCTCACCCGGACAGGTTGGGACCTACGAGCAGTACTTC
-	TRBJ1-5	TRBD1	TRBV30	CAWSPPGTGVRQPQHF	TGTGCCTGGTCTCCCCCGGGGACAGGGGTTCGTCAGCCCCAGCATTTT
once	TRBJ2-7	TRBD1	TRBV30	CAWGVGTEVGEQYF	TGTGCCTGGGGGGTTGGGACAGAGGTAGGCGAGCAGTACTTC
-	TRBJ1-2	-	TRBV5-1	CASSLNFYGYTF	TGCGCCAGCAGCTTGAACTTTTATGGCTACACCTTC
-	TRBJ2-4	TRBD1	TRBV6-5	CASGQGSSAKNIQYF	TGTGCCAGCGGACAGGGAAGCTCGGCCAAAAACATTCAGTACTTC
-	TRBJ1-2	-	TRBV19	CASSIDLNFLNYGYTF	TGTGCCAGTAGTATAGATCTAAACTTCCTGAACTATGGCTACACCTTC
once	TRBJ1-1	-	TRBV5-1	CASSSDTPLNTEAFF	TGCGCCAGCAGCTCGGACACACCCTTGAACACTGAAGCTTTCTTT
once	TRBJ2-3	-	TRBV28	CASTLAGQPRAYF	TGTGCCAGCACTCTTGCGGGGCAGCCTAGAGCGTATTTT
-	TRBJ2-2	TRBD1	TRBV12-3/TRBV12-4	CASSTRGTGELFF	TGTGCCAGCAGCACCAGGGGGACCGGGGAGCTGTTTTTT
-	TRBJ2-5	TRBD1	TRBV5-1	CASSLVPGQGVKYF	TGCGCCAGCAGCTTGGTTCCCGGACAGGGGGTCAAGTACTTC
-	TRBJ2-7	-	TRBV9	CASSVAGQASYEQYF	TGTGCCAGCAGCGTAGCAGGGCAGGCCTCCTACGAGCAGTACTTC
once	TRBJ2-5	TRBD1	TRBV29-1	CSVEDRNRDRGRTFGETQYF	TGCAGCGTTGAAGACCGCAACCGGGACAGGGGGCGAACGTTTGGGGAGACCCAGTACTTC
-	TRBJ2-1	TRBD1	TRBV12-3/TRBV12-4	CASSTGTDNEQFF	TGTGCCAGCAGTACCGGGACAGACAATGAGCAGTTCTTC
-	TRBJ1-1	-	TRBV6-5	CASSYSREVGNTEAFF	TGTGCCAGCAGTTACTCGCGGGAGGTGGGGAACACTGAAGCTTTCTTT
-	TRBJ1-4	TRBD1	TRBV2	CASSRQGTNEKLFF	TGTGCCAGCAGTCGACAGGGCACTAATGAAAAACTGTTTTTT
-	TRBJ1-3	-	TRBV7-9	CASSLGLQEISGNTIYF	TGTGCCAGCAGCTTAGGTTTACAGGAAATCTCTGGAAACACCATATATTTT
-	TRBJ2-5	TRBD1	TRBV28	CASSPTGGKETQYF	TGTGCCAGCAGTCCGACAGGGGGTAAAGAGACCCAGTACTTC
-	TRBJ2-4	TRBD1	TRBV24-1	CATSDPTGTGEAKNIQYF	TGTGCCACCAGTGATCCGACCGGGACAGGGGAAGCCAAAAACATTCAGTACTTC
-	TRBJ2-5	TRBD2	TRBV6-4	CASSPYLGTSMTTQYF	TGTGCCAGCAGCCCTTACCTGGGGACTAGCATGACTACCCAGTACTTC
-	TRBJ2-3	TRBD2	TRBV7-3	CASSLNPRGGPGDTQYF	TGTGCCAGCAGCTTAAATCCGCGGGGGGGCCCCGGAGATACGCAGTATTTT
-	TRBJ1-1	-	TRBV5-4	CASTDGTWGAEAFF	TGTGCCAGCACGGATGGTACCTGGGGGGCTGAAGCTTTCTTT
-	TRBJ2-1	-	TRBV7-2	CASSLAQGSPYNEQFF	TGTGCCAGCAGCTTAGCACAGGGCTCCCCCTACAATGAGCAGTTCTTC